This T cell receptor (beta chain) was retrieved from a study of blood T cell repertoires in COVID-19. The wider study: The United States, Italy and Spain were the sources of the acute and convalescent COVID-19 samples. The cDNA or gDNA used as material had been derived from T cells, B-cell-depleted T cells, or PBMCs.

In the study's own analysis: Counts of nucleated cells, estimated from reference gene primer amplification, were obtained. Assay used: immunoSEQ multiplex PCR; TCRdb lists only in-frame clones, some missing. The DNA gave D and trimming, while V, J and clone size come from that table. The table includes some 70,000 clones, around 85% detected once. CDR1 is SQVTM and CDR2 is ANQGSEA in the germline V gene. The CDR3 runs to 10 residues. Trimming took off 4 bases at V and 4 bases at J, with 5 bases between the two ends. Seattle patient enrollment occurred during active infection, with longitudinal follow-up thereafter.

The source material was peripheral blood. This sequence originates from a man aged 35-49 years with COVID-19, enrolled during active disease. The chain links TRBV29-1 to TRBJ2-7, with D hard to call. The CDR3: CSVGPYEQYF. CDR3 DNA sequence: TGCAGCGTTGGTCCTTACGAGCAGTACTTC.